The T cell receptor beta chain under discussion was sequenced for a study of early T cells in non-severe SARS-CoV-2 infection. Across the whole study: Sequencing of bulk RNA from unsorted whole blood was done, without chain pairing.

Individually, cDNA molecules had unique molecular identifiers attached to them. From the 5' RACE reads, TCRdb called clonotypes with MiXCR, one entry per CDR3 protein. Here the sample spans 35,000 to 45,000 distinct CDR3 sequences, 12% being singletons. Study-wide results and caveats: Reliance on VDJdb matching favored anti-spike CD8 responses; private and CD4 specificities were missed.

The CDR3 spans 15 residues. The junction had 8 bases not matched to a gene; V was cut back by 4 bases and J by 6 bases. Germline lookup yields CDR1 GTSNPN and CDR2 SVGIG (reference sequence). Ten or more counts support this clonotype. Its antigen is still unknown. Source material: whole blood. This chain connects TRBV30 to TRBJ2-1, with 11 bases aligning to TRBD2. The TCR originated in an adult who was a healthcare worker with PCR-confirmed SARS-CoV-2 infection or an uninfected control (not recorded which). The CDR3 spells CAWTAGTSGLNEQFF. The CDR3 bases are TGTGCCTGGACCGCCGGGACTAGCGGACTCAATGAGCAGTTCTTC.